One sample yielded the 27 T cell receptor beta chains listed below, sequenced in a study of blood T cell repertoires in COVID-19. Assay: immunoSEQ multiplex PCR; the TCRdb copy retains only in-frame clones and omits some. This table holds 220,000 or so clones, roughly nine tenths found once. Source material: peripheral blood. The receptor set was obtained from a man in his 60s with COVID-19, enrolled during active disease.

This chain connects TRBV7-9 to TRBJ1-1; 8 bases agree with TRBD1. The CDR3 is 14 amino acids. Germline values: CDR1 SEHNR, CDR2 FQNEAQ (reference sequence). V lost 5 bases to trimming and J lost 2 bases; unmatched junction nucleotides: 4. The CDR3: CASSPGQANTEAFF. DNA of the CDR3: TGTGCCAGCAGCCCGGGACAGGCAAACACTGAAGCTTTCTTT.

The table lists this clone with a few counts. The V and J genes are TRBV4-2 and TRBJ2-7; 10 bases are shared with TRBD2. The CDR3 runs 14 residues. J gave up 6 bases and V 3 bases, and 5 bases lay outside the gene matches. CDR1 LGHNA and CDR2 YNFKEQ come from the germline V gene. Here the CDR3 DNA reads TGTGCCAGCAGCCAGTGGCTAGCGGGAGCCGAGCAGTACTTC. Translation gives CASSQWLAGAEQYF.

The chain links TRBV5-8 to TRBJ2-5; TRBD2 is a possible D gene (6 bases). This CDR3 is built from 14 residues. V was clipped by 2 bases and J by 5 bases, with 13 bases between them. Per germline, CDR1 SGHTS and CDR2 YDEGEE. The CDR3 loop reads CASSLGAGRETQYF. The CDR3 coding sequence is TGTGCCAGCAGCTTAGGGGCAGGGAGGGAGACCCAGTACTTC.

The rearrangement links TRBV19 to TRBJ2-7; 10 nucleotides agree with TRBD1. This CDR3 contains 15 residues. V shed 2 bases, J shed 1 base, and the junction held 2 bases outside the gene matches. The V gene's germline CDR1 is LNHDA and CDR2 SQIVND (reference sequence). The CDR3 loop reads CASSIRTGGSYEQYF. Written as DNA, the CDR3 is TGTGCCAGTAGTATACGGACAGGGGGGTCCTACGAGCAGTACTTC.

This chain connects TRBV6-5 to TRBJ1-1; D unclear. The V end was cut by 7 bases, the J end by 1 base, with 10 bases between. From germline, CDR1 is MNHEY and CDR2 SVGAGI. The CDR3 spans 13 residues. This chain's CDR3 is CASILRGNTEAFF. DNA of the CDR3: TGTGCCAGCATACTTCGGGGGAACACTGAAGCTTTCTTT.

Note on this clone: Other DNA variants within this sample encode the same CDR3. V is TRBV7-2 and J is TRBJ2-1; 10 bases map to TRBD1. Unmatched junction bases numbered 2, after V lost 5 bases and J lost 1 base. CDR1 is SGHTA, CDR2 FQGNSA, per germline. The length of the CDR3 is 15 residues. The CDR3 protein is CASSLDRGSYNEQFF. The CDR3 nucleotides are TGTGCCAGCAGCCTGGACAGGGGGTCCTACAATGAGCAGTTCTTC.

This rearrangement joins TRBV7-8 to TRBJ1-6; D possibly corresponds to TRBD1 (5 bases). The germline gives CDR1 SGHVS, CDR2 FQNEAQ. The CDR3 has 17 residues. Trimming removed 0 bases at V and 0 bases at J, with 9 bases between. The CDR3 loop is CASSLARVVSYNSPLHF. CDR3 nucleotides: TGTGCCAGCAGCTTAGCCAGGGTCGTCTCCTATAATTCACCCCTCCACTTT.

This chain links TRBV19 with TRBJ2-2; TRBD2 matches at 8 bases. The CDR3 extends over 14 amino acids. From germline, CDR1 is LNHDA and CDR2 SQIVND (reference sequence). Trimming at V came to 10 bases and at J to 4 bases, leaving 8 bases not matched to a gene. The CDR3 here is CATTTTSGTGELFF. The CDR3 nucleotides are TGTGCCACCACGACCACTAGCGGCACCGGGGAGCTGTTTTTT.

The DNA of the CDR3 is TGTGCCACCAGTGATCTCGGGACAGGGGGCAGTGAGCAGTTCTTC. As protein: CATSDLGTGGSEQFF. The genes are TRBV24-1 and TRBJ2-1, with 12 bases that match TRBD1. After removal of 3 bases from V and 9 bases from J, the junction contained 5 bases not matched to a gene. CDR1 is KGHDR, CDR2 SFDVKD, per germline. The CDR3 contains 15 residues.

This clone is a singleton in its sample. This chain connects TRBV7-9 to TRBJ2-5, with D possibly being TRBD2 (6 bases). Between the trimmed V and J ends, which lost 2 bases and 5 bases, there was a span of 15 bases. The CDR3 totals 15 residues. Germline CDR1 is SEHNR and CDR2 is FQNEAQ (reference sequence). The DNA for the CDR3 is TGTGCCAGCAGCTTACTGTCCGGGAGCAGGGAGACCCAGTACTTC. Protein sequence: CASSLLSGSRETQYF.

The chain uses TRBV9 and TRBJ1-6; no reliable D call. Germline assignment: CDR1 SGDLS and CDR2 YYNGEE. CDR3 length equals 15 residues. Trimming removed 0 bases from V and 8 bases from J, with 12 bases in between. The CDR3 DNA follows: TGTGCCAGCAGCGTAGGCGAGGGTGGGTATTCACCCCTCCACTTT. Its protein is CASSVGEGGYSPLHF.

The J gene is TRBJ2-5, the V gene TRBV3-1 (or the pseudogene TRBV3-2); possibly TRBD2 for D (6 bases). CDR3 length: 16 residues. Germline CDR1 and CDR2: LGHDT and YNNKEL (reference sequence). The V end lost 0 bases, the J end lost 6 bases, and 17 bases lay between the germline ends. This CDR3 is CASSQDGRGRLQTQYF. CDR3 sequence (DNA): TGTGCCAGCAGCCAAGATGGGCGGGGTCGGTTACAGACCCAGTACTTC.

This rearrangement joins TRBV30 to TRBJ1-5, with D perhaps TRBD1 (5 bases). Trimming took off 0 bases at V and 8 bases at J, with 17 bases between the two ends. Germline loops: CDR1 GTSNPN, CDR2 SVGIG (reference sequence). There are 15 residues in the CDR3. CDR3 coding DNA: TGTGCCTGGAGTGTAAAACTCTCCAGGGCAGAGCCCCAGCATTTT. It encodes CAWSVKLSRAEPQHF. The full variable domain, its missing parts supplied by reference TRBV30 and TRBJ1-5, is SQTIHQWPATLVQPVGSPLSLECTVEGTSNPNLYWYRQAAGRGLQLLFYSVGIGQISSEVPQNLSASRPQDRQFILSSKKLLLSDSGFYLCAWSVKLSRAEPQHFGDGTRLSIL.

The chain is built from TRBV20-1 and TRBJ1-5; D gene unclear. CDR1 is DFQATT, CDR2 SNEGSKA, per germline (reference sequence). Deletions cut 3 bases from V and 3 bases from J, with 6 bases between. The CDR3 covers 12 residues. The CDR3 nucleotides are TGCAGTGCTAGTTCCAACAATCAGCCCCAGCATTTT. It is translated as CSASSNNQPQHF.

The rearrangement joins TRBV29-1 to TRBJ1-4; 10 positions match TRBD1. The germline CDR1 and CDR2 sequences are SQVTM and ANQGSEA. The CDR3 is 13 residues long. V lost 3 bases to trimming and J lost 10 bases; unmatched junction nucleotides: 5. The CDR3 loop reads CSVERQGAGKLFF. CDR3 nucleotide sequence: TGCAGCGTTGAGAGACAGGGGGCAGGAAAACTGTTTTTT.

The CDR3 DNA is TGTGCCAGCAGCCTCGGGAGCTACGAGCAGTACTTC. It encodes CASSLGSYEQYF. The chain employs TRBV3-1 (or the pseudogene TRBV3-2) and TRBJ2-7; weak D call: TRBD2 (6 bases). V was clipped by 4 bases and J by 3 bases, with 7 bases between them. Germline lookup yields CDR1 LGHDT and CDR2 YNNKEL (reference sequence). This CDR3 comprises 12 residues.

This chain connects TRBV5-1 to TRBJ1-5; tentatively, D is TRBD1 (6 bases). The CDR3 runs to 14 residues. In germline, CDR1 is SGHRS, CDR2 YFSETQ. Trimming stripped 2 bases from V and 8 bases from J, with 14 bases between. CDR3 DNA: TGCGCCAGCAGCTTAGGGGGTTCAGTGGAGCCCCAGCATTTT. As protein: CASSLGGSVEPQHF.

The rearrangement joins TRBV4-3 to TRBJ2-7; 7 nucleotides line up with TRBD2. J was trimmed by 2 bases and V by 0 bases; bases with no gene match: 7. The CDR3 consists of 16 residues. CDR1 and CDR2 from the germline V gene are LGHNA and YSLEER. The CDR3: CASSQDGGSGPYEQYF. DNA of the CDR3: TGCGCCAGCAGCCAAGACGGCGGGAGCGGTCCCTACGAGCAGTACTTC.

The V and J genes are TRBV6-1 and TRBJ2-2; 8 bases are shared with TRBD1. There are 14 residues in the CDR3. Germline CDR1 reads MNHNS; CDR2 reads SASEGT. V was pared by 6 bases and J by 4 bases, with 4 bases of the junction left unmatched. CDR3 nucleotides: TGTGCCAGCAGCCCGACAGGGGCCACCGGGGAGCTGTTTTTT. Its protein is CASSPTGATGELFF.

This clone has only a few counts. This sequence joins TRBV7-9 and TRBJ1-1, with D uncertain. The V end lost 7 bases, the J end lost 10 bases, and 16 bases lay between the germline ends. The V gene's germline CDR1 is SEHNR and CDR2 FQNEAQ (reference sequence). The CDR3 consists of 12 residues. The CDR3: CASKNSQEGAFF. The CDR3 DNA sequence: TGTGCCAGCAAAAATTCGCAGGAGGGAGCTTTCTTT.

The J gene is TRBJ2-3, the V gene TRBV5-1, with a weak D call TRBD1 (6 bases). CDR1 and CDR2 from the germline V gene are SGHRS and YFSETQ. The CDR3 is 16 residues long. Deletions cut 0 bases from V and 1 base from J, with 12 bases between. In nucleotides, the CDR3 is TGCGCCAGCAGCTTGGGGGGGCTCGGCGGCACAGATACGCAGTATTTT. It codes for CASSLGGLGGTDTQYF.

This sequence joins TRBV10-3 and TRBJ2-5; 13 positions match TRBD2. V lost 4 bases, J lost 4 bases, and 9 bases stayed unmatched. The length of the CDR3 is 17 residues. Germline CDR1 and CDR2: ENHRY and SYGVKD. CDR3 in DNA: TGTGCCATCAGTGGAACCGGGACTAGCGGGACCGCAGAGACCCAGTACTTC. Amino acid sequence: CAISGTGTSGTAETQYF.

The rearrangement uses TRBV5-4 and TRBJ1-1, with D tentatively TRBD1 (6 bases). V was pared by 5 bases and J by 2 bases, with 13 bases between. CDR3 length: 14 residues. Per germline, CDR1 SGHNT and CDR2 YYREEE (reference sequence). CDR3 sequence (DNA): TGTGCCAGCAGGATCGGACAGACCAACACTGAAGCTTTCTTT. It specifies CASRIGQTNTEAFF.

The rearrangement links TRBV12-3 or TRBV12-4 to TRBJ1-3; D is uncertain. Trimming cost V 6 bases and J 3 bases, with 9 bases left between them. This CDR3 has 13 amino acids. In DNA form, the CDR3 reads TGTGCCAGCAGCCTATCAATTGGAAACACCATATATTTT. It specifies CASSLSIGNTIYF.

The V call is TRBV11-2, the J call TRBJ1-1; no definite D call. Germline-derived CDR1 and CDR2 are SGHAT and FQNNGV. CDR3 length: 13 residues. Trimming left V 6 bases short and J 2 bases short, with 10 bases between. The CDR3 nucleotides are TGTGCCAGCAGTCCCATAGATAACACTGAAGCTTTCTTT. Translation: CASSPIDNTEAFF.

With respect to this clone: A much larger clone differs by one base, so this may be a read error. Other DNA sequences in this specimen translate into the identical CDR3. This chain uses TRBV4-1 with TRBJ1-1; weak D call: TRBD1 (6 bases). The CDR3 is 15 amino acids. V was cut by 6 bases and J by 0 bases, with 14 bases left in between. Germline V lookup: CDR1 MGHRA, CDR2 YSYEKL. CDR3 in amino acids: CASSQDSRMNTEAFF. The CDR3, as DNA: TGCGCCAGCAGTCAGGACAGCCGCATGAACACTGAAGCTTTCTTT.

The chain carries TRBV9 and TRBJ1-1; no definite D call. The ends were cut back, 3 bases at V and 1 base at J, with 10 bases in the middle. The length of the CDR3 is 14 residues. The germline V gene encodes CDR1 SGDLS and CDR2 YYNGEE. In DNA, the CDR3 is TGTGCCAGCAGCGCGAGTAACAGGAACACTGAAGCTTTCTTT. Protein product: CASSASNRNTEAFF.